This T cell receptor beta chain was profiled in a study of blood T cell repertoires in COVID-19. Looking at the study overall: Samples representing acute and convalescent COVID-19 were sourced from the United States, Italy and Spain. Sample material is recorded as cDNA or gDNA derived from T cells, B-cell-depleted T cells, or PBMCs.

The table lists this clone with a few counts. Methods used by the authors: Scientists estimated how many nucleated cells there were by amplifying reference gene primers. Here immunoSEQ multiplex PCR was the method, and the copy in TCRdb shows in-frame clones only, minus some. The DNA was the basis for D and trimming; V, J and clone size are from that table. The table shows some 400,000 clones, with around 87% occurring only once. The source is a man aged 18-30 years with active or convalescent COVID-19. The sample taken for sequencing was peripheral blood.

This CDR3 is CASSYPSTGGLNTEAFF. The CDR3, as DNA: TGTGCCAGCAGTTACCCGTCCACAGGGGGCCTGAACACTGAAGCTTTCTTT. The chain carries TRBV6-2 or TRBV6-3 and TRBJ1-1; 9 bases map to TRBD1. This CDR3 comprises 17 residues. The germline V gene has CDR1 MNHEY and CDR2 SVGEGT. J gave up 0 bases and V 2 bases, and 7 bases lay outside the gene matches.